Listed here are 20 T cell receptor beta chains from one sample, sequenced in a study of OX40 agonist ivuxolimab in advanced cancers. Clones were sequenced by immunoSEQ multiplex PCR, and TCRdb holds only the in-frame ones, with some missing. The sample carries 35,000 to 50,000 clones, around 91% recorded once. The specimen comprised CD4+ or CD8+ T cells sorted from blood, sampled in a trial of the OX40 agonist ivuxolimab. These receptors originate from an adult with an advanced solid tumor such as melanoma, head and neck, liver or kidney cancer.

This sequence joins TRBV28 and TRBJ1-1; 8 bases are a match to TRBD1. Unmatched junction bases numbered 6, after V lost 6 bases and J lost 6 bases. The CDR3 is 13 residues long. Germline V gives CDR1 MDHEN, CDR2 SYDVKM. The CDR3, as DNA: TGTGCCAGCAGACCTGACAGGGGTGCTGAAGCTTTCTTT. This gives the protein CASRPDRGAEAFF.

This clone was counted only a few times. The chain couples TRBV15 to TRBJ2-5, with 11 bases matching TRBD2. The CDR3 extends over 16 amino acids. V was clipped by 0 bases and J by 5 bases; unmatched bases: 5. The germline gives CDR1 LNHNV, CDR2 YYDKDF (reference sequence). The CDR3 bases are TGTGCCACCAGCAGAGACCGACTAGCGGGGACTGAGACCCAGTACTTC. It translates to CATSRDRLAGTETQYF.

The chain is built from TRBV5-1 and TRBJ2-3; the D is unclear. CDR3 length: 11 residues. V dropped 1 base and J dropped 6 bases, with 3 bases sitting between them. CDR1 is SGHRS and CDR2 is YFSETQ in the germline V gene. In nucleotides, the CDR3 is TGCGCCAGCAGCTTGCGGGATACGCAGTATTTT. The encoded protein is CASSLRDTQYF.

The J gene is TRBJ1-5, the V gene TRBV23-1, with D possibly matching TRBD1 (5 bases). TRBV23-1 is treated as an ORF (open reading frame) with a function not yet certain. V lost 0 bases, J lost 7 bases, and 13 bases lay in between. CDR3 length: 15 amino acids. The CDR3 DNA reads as TGCGCCAGCAGTCAATCGGGGGGACGATACCAGCCCCAGCATTTT. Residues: CASSQSGGRYQPQHF.

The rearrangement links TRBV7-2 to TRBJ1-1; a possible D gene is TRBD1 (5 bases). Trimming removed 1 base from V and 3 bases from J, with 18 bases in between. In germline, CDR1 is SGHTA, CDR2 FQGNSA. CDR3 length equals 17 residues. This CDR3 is CASSLVIIGGVDTEAFF. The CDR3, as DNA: TGTGCCAGCAGCTTAGTTATCATAGGAGGGGTCGACACTGAAGCTTTCTTT.

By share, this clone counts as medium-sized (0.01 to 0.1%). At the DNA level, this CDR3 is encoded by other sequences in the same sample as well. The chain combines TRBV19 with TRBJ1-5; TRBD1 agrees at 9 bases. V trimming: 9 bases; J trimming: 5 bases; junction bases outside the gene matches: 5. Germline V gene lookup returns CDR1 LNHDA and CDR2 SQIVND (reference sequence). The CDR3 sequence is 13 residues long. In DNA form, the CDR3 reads TGTGCCAGCCGGGACAGGGAAGATCAGCCCCAGCATTTT. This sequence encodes CASRDREDQPQHF.

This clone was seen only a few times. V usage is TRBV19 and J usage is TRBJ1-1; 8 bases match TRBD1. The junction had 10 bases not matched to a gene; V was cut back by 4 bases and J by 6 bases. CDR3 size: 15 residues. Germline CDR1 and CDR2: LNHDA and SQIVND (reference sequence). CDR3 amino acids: CASSTGQGAKPEAFF. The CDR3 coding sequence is TGTGCCAGTAGTACCGGACAGGGAGCAAAACCTGAAGCTTTCTTT.

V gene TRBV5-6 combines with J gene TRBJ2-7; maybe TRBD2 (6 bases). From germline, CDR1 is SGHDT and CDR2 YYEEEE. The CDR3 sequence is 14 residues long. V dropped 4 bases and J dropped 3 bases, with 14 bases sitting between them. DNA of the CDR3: TGTGCCAGCAGCGGGGGGACGGGGTACTACGAGCAGTACTTC. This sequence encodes CASSGGTGYYEQYF. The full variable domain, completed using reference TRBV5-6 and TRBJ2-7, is DAGVTQSPTHLIKTRGQQVTLRCSPKSGHDTVSWYQQALGQGPQFIFQYYEEEERQRGNFPDRFSGHQFPNYSSELNVNALLLGDSALYLCASSGGTGYYEQYFGPGTRLTVT.

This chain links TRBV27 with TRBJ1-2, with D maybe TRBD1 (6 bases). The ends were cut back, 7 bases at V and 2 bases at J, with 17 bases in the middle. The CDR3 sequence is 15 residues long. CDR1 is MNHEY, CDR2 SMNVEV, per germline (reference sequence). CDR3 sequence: CASIPGVSENYGYTF. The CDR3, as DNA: TGTGCCAGCATTCCAGGGGTGTCAGAGAACTATGGCTACACCTTC.

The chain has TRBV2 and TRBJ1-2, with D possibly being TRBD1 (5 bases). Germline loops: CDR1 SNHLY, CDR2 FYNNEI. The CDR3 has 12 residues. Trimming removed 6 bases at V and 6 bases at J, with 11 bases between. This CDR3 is CASRAGTDGYTF. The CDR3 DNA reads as TGTGCCAGCAGGGCCGGGACGGATGGCTACACCTTC.

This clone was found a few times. This CDR3 reads CASWGQLNSPLHF. The CDR3 coding sequence is TGTGCCTCATGGGGACAGCTTAATTCACCCCTCCACTTT. The chain employs TRBV7-2 and TRBJ1-6, with 7 bases lining up with TRBD1. V lost 11 bases, J lost 6 bases, and 7 bases stayed unmatched. The germline CDR1 and CDR2 sequences are SGHTA and FQGNSA. There are 13 residues in the CDR3.

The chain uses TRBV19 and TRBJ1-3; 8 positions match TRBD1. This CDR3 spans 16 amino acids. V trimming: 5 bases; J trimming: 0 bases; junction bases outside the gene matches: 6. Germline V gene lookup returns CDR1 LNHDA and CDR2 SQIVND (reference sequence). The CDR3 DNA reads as TGTGCCAGTAGTTCCGCGACAGGGGACTCTGGAAACACCATATATTTT. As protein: CASSSATGDSGNTIYF.

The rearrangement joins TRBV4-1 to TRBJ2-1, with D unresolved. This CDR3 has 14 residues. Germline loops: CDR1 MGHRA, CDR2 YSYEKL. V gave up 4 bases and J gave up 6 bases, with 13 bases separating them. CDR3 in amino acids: CASSPPSAPNEQFF. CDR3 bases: TGCGCCAGCAGCCCTCCAAGCGCCCCCAATGAGCAGTTCTTC.

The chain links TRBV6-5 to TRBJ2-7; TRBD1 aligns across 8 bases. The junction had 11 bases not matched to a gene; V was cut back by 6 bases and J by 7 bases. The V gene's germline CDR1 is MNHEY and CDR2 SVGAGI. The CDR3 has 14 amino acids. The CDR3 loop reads CASRKSQGAREQYF. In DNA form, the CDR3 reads TGTGCCAGCAGAAAGTCCCAGGGGGCGAGAGAGCAGTACTTC.

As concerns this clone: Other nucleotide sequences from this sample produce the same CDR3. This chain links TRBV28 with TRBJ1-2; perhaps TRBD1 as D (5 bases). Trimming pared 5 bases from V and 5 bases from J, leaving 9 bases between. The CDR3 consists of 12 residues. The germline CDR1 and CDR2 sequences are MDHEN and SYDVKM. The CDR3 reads CASSGGGYGYTF. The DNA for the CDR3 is TGTGCCAGCAGTGGGGGGGGTTATGGCTACACCTTC.

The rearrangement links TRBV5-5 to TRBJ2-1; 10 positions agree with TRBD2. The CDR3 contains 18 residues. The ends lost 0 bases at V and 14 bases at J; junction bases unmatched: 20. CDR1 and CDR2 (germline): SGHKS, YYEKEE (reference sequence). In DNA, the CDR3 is TGTGCCAGCAGCTTGGCCCCTTGGGGAGCGGGGGGGCAATTCAGGGAGTTCTTC. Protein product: CASSLAPWGAGGQFREFF.

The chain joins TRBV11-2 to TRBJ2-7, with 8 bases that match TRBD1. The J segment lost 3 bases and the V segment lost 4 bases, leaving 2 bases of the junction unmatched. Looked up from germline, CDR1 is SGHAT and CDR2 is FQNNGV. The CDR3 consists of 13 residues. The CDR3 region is CASSSDRVYEQYF. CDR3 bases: TGTGCCAGCAGCTCGGACAGGGTCTACGAGCAGTACTTC.

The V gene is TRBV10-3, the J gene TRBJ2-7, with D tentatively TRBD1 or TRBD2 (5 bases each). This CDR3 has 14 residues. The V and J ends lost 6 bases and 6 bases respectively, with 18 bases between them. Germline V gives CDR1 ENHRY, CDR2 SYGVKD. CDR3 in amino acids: CAISGAIQSSEQYF. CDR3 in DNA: TGTGCCATCAGCGGGGCAATACAATCGTCCGAGCAGTACTTC.

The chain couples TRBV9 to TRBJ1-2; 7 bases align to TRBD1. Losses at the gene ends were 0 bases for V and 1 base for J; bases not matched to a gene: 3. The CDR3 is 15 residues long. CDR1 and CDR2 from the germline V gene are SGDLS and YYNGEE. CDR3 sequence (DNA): TGTGCCAGCAGCGTAGACCAGGGGGATAACTATGGCTACACCTTC. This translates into CASSVDQGDNYGYTF.

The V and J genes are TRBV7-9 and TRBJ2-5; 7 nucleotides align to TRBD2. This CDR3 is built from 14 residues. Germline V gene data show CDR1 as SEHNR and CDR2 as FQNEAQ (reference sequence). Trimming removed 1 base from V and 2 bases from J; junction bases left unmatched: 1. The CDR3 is CASSLGGGQETQYF. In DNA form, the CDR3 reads TGTGCCAGCAGCTTAGGGGGGGGTCAAGAGACCCAGTACTTC.